This T cell receptor (beta chain) was recorded in a study of blood T cell repertoires in COVID-19. Study information: Samples of COVID-19 (acute and convalescent) were obtained from the United States, Italy and Spain. Sources were T cells, B-cell-depleted T cells, or PBMCs; the material itself was cDNA or gDNA.

CDR1 and CDR2 from the germline V gene are SSHAT and FNYEAQ (reference sequence). Trimming removed 7 bases from V and 7 bases from J, with 29 bases in between. The CDR3 loop spans 17 amino acids. As originally analysed: From reference gene primer amplification, estimates of nucleated cell counts were derived. The assay was immunoSEQ multiplex PCR, and TCRdb's table has in-frame clones only and misses some. That table is the source of V, J and clone size, and D and trimming were worked out from the DNA. The sample carries 55,000 to 90,000 clones, 75% to 95% recorded once. Only a few counts were recorded for this clone.

Sequencing was carried out using peripheral blood. V gene TRBV7-7 combines with J gene TRBJ2-7, with D perhaps matching TRBD2 (6 bases). The receptor's source is a human donor with active COVID-19. The donor label of this sample is uncertain. The CDR3 sequence: CASTISSPTSHPLEQYF. CDR3 DNA sequence: TGTGCCAGCACCATATCGAGCCCCACTAGCCACCCTTTAGAGCAGTACTTC.